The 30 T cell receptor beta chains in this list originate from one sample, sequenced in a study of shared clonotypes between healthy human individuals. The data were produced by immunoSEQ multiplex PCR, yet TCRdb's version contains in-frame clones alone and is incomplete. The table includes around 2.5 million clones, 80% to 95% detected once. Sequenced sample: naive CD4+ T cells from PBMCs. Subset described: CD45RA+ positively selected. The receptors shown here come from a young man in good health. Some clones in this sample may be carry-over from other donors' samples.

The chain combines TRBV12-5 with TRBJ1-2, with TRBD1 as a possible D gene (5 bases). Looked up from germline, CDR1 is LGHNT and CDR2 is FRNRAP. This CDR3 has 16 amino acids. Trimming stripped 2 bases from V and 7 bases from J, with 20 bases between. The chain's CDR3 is CASGLSTQGLVVGYTF. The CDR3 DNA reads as TGTGCTAGTGGTTTGTCGACCCAGGGACTCGTTGTTGGCTACACCTTC.

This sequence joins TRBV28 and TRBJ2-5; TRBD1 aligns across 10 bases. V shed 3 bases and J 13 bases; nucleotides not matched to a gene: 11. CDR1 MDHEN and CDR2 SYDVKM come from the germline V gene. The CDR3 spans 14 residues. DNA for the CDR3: TGTGCCAGCAGTTTTCTGAGGGACAGGGGAGCACCGTACTTC. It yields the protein CASSFLRDRGAPYF.

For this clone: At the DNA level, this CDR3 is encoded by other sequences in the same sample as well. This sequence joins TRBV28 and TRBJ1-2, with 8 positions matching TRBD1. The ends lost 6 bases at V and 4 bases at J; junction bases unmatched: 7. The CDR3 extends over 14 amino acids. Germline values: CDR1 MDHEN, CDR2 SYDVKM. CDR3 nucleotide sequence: TGTGCCAGCAGCCCCGGCACAGGGGGCTATGGCTACACCTTC. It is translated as CASSPGTGGYGYTF.

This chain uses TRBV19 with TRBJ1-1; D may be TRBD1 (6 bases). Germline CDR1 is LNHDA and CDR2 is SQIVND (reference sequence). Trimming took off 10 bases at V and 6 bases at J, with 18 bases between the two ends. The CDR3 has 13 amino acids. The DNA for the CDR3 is TGTGCCACACCCTTGCGGGGGGCCGCTGAAGCTTTCTTT. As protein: CATPLRGAAEAFF.

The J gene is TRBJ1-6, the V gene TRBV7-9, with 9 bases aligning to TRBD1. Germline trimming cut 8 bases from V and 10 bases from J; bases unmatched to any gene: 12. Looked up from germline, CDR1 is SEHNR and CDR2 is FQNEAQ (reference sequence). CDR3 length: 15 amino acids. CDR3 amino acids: CASLVVGTGNSPLHF. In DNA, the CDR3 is TGTGCCAGCCTCGTTGTGGGGACAGGGAACTCACCCCTCCACTTT.

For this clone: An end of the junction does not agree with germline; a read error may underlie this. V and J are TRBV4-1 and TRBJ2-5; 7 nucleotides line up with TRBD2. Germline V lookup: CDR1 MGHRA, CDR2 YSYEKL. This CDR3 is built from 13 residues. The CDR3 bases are TGCGCCAGCAGCCAGCAAACCCCGGGACTAAGGAACTTC. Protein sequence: CASSQQTPGLRNF.

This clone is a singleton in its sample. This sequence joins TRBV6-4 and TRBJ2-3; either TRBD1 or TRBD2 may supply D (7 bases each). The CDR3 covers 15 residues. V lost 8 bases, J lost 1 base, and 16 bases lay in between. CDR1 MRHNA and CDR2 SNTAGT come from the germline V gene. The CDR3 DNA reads TGTGCCAGCGCTAGGGACAGCGGGGGCACAGATACGCAGTATTTT. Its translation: CASARDSGGTDTQYF.

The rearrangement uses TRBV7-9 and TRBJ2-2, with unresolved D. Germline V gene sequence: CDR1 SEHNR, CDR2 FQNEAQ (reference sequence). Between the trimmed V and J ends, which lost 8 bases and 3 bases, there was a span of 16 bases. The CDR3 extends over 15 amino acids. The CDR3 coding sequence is TGTGCCAGCCGTGGTCACGGCACGGACACCGGGGAGCTGTTTTTT. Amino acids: CASRGHGTDTGELFF.

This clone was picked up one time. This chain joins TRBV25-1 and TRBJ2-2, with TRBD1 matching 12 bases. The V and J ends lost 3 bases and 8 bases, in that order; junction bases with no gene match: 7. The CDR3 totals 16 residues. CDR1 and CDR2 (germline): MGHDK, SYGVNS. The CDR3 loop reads CASSEPGQGATGELFF. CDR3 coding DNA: TGTGCCAGCAGTGAGCCGGGACAGGGGGCGACTGGGGAGCTGTTTTTT. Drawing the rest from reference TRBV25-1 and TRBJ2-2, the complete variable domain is EADIYQTPRYLVIGTGKKITLECSQTMGHDKMYWYQQDPGMELHLIHYSYGVNSTEKGDLSSESTVSRIRTEHFPLTLESARPSHTSQYLCASSEPGQGATGELFFGEGSRLTVL.

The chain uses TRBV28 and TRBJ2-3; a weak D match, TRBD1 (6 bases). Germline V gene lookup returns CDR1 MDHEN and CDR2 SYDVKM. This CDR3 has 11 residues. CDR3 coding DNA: TGTGGGGGGCGGAACACAGATACGCAGTATTTT. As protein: CGGRNTDTQYF.

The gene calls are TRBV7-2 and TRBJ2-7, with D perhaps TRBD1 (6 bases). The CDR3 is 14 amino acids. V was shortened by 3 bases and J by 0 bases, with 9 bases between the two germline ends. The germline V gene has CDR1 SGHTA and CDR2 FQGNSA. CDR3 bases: TGTGCCAGCAGCTTGGGGGACACCTCCTACGAGCAGTACTTC. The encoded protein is CASSLGDTSYEQYF.

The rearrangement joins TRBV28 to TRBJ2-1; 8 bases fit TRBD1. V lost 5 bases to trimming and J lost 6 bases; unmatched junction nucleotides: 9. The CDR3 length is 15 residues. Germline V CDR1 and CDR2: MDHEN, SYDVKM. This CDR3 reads CASSLGQGSGNEQFF. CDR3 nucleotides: TGTGCCAGCAGTCTCGGACAGGGCAGCGGCAATGAGCAGTTCTTC.

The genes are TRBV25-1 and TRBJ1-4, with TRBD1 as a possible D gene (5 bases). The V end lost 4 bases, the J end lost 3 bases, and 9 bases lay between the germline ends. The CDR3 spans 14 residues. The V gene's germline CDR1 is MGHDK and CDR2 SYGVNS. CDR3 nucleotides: TGTGCCAGCAGTGGTGGGGCGGCTAATGAAAAACTGTTTTTT. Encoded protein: CASSGGAANEKLFF.

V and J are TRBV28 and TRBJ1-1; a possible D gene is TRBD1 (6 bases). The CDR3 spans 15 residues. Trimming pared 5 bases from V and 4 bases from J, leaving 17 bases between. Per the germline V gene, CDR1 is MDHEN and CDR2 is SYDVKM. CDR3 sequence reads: CASSPYRAAGTEAFF. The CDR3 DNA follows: TGTGCCAGCAGTCCATACAGGGCTGCGGGCACTGAAGCTTTCTTT.

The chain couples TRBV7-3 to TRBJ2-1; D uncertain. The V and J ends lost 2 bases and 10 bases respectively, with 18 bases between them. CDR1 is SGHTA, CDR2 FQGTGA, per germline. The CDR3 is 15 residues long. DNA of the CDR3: TGTGCCAGCAGCTTATTAGCTTCTTACACCGGGGAGCAGTTCTTC. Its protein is CASSLLASYTGEQFF.

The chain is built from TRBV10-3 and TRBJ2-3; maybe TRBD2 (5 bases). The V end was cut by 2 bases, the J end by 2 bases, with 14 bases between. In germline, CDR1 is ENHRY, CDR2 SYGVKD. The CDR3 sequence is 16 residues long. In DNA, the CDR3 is TGTGCCATCAGTGAGCGGCCTCCTCGGGACACAGATACGCAGTATTTT. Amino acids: CAISERPPRDTDTQYF.

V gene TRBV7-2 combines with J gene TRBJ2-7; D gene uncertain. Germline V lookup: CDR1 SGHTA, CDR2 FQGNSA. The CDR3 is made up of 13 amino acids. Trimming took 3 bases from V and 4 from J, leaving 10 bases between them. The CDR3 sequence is CASSFPGVYEQYF. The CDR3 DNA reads TGTGCCAGCAGCTTCCCCGGCGTTTACGAGCAGTACTTC.

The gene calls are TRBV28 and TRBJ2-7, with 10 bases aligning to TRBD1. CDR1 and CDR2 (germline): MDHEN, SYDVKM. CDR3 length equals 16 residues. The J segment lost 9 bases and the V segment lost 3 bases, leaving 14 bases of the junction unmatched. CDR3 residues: CASSFGVGQGFPGQYF. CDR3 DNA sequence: TGTGCCAGCAGTTTTGGTGTGGGACAGGGGTTCCCTGGGCAGTACTTC. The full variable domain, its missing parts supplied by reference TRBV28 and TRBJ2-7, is DVKVTQSSRYLVKRTGEKVFLECVQDMDHENMFWYRQDPGLGLRLIYFSYDVKMKEKGDIPEGYSVSREKKERFSLILESASTNQTSMYLCASSFGVGQGFPGQYFGPGTRLTVT.

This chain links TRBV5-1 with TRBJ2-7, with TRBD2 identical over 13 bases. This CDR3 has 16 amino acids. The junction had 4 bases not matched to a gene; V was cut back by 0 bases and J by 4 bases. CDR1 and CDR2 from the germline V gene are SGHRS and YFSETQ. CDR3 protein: CASSLGTSGRQYEQYF. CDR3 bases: TGCGCCAGCAGCTTGGGGACTAGCGGGAGACAATACGAGCAGTACTTC.

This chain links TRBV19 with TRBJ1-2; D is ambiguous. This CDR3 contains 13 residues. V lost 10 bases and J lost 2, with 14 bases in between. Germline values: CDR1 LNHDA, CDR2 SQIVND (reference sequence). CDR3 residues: CATSDGLNYGYTF. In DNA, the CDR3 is TGTGCCACGTCGGACGGTTTGAACTATGGCTACACCTTC.

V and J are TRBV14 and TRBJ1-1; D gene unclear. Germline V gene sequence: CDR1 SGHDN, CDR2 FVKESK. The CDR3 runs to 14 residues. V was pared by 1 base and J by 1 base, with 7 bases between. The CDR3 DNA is TGTGCCAGCAGCCAAGCTAACGAGAACACTGAAGCTTTCTTT. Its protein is CASSQANENTEAFF.

The CDR3: CASSPPGQGYTEAFF. The CDR3, as DNA: TGTGCCAGCTCACCGCCGGGACAGGGGTACACTGAAGCTTTCTTT. The chain carries TRBV18 and TRBJ1-1, with 10 bases fitting TRBD1. CDR3 length: 15 amino acids. Germline CDR1 KGHSH, CDR2 LQKENI. With 3 bases clipped from V and 3 bases from J, the junction kept 4 bases outside the gene matches.

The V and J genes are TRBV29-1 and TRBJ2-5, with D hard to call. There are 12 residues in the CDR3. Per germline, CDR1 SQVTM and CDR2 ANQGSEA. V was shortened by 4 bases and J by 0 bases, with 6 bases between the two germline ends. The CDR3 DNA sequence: TGCAGCGTTGTTGAGTACCAAGAGACCCAGTACTTC. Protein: CSVVEYQETQYF.

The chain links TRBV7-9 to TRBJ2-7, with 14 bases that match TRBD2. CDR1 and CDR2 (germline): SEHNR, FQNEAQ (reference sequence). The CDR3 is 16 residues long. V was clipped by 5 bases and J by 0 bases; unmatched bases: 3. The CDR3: CASSMGLAGDSYEQYF. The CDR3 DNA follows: TGTGCCAGCAGCATGGGACTAGCGGGAGACTCCTACGAGCAGTACTTC.

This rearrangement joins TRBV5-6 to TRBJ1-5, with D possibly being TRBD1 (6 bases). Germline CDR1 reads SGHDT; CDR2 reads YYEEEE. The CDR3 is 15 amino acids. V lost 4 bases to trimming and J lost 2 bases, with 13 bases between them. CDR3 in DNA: TGTGCCAGCAGCGACTCAGGGGCTGGCAATCAGCCCCAGCATTTT. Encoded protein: CASSDSGAGNQPQHF. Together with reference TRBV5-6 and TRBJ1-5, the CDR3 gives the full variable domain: DAGVTQSPTHLIKTRGQQVTLRCSPKSGHDTVSWYQQALGQGPQFIFQYYEEEERQRGNFPDRFSGHQFPNYSSELNVNALLLGDSALYLCASSDSGAGNQPQHFGDGTRLSIL.

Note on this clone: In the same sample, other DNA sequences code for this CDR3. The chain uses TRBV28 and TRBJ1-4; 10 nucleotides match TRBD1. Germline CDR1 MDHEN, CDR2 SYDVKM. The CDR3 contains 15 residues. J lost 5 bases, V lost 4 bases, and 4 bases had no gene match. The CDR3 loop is CASSSPGQGNEKLFF. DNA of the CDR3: TGTGCCAGCAGTTCACCGGGACAGGGGAATGAAAAACTGTTTTTT. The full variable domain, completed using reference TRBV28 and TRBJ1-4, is DVKVTQSSRYLVKRTGEKVFLECVQDMDHENMFWYRQDPGLGLRLIYFSYDVKMKEKGDIPEGYSVSREKKERFSLILESASTNQTSMYLCASSSPGQGNEKLFFGSGTQLSVL.

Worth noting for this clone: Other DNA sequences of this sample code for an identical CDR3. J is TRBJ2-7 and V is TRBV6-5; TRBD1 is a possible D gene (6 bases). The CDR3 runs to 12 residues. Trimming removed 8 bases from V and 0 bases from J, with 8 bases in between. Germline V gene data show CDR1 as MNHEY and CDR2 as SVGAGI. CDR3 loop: CASQGGSYEQYF. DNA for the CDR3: TGTGCCAGCCAAGGGGGCTCCTACGAGCAGTACTTC.

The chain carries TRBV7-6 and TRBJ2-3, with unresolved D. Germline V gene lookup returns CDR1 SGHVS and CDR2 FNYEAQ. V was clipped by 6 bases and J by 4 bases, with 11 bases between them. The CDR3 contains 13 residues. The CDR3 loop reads CASRNLEADTQYF. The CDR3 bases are TGTGCCAGCAGGAACCTAGAAGCAGATACGCAGTATTTT.

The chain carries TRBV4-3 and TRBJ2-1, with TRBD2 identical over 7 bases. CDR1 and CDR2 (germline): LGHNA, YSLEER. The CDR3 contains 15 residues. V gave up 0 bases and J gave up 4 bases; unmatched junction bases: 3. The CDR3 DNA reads TGCGCCAGCAGCCAAGAGGCTAGCGGATACAATGAGCAGTTCTTC. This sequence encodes CASSQEASGYNEQFF.

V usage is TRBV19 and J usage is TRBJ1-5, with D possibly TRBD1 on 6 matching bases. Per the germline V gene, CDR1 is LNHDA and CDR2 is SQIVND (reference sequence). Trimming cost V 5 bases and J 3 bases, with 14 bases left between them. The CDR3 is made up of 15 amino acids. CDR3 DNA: TGTGCCAGTAGTCTCGAGGGGGGGCCCAATCAGCCCCAGCATTTT. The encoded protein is CASSLEGGPNQPQHF.